This T cell receptor beta chain was identified during a study of T cell clonality in common variable immunodeficiency (dated by TCRdb to 2014 to 2015). Overall study results and their limits: Compared with healthy controls, CVID subjects showed increased TCRbeta clonality (t-test p = 0.018), a feature most characteristic of about a third of subjects. Fewer TCRbeta clones were shared among CVID subjects than among healthy controls (p < 0.0001). The authors noted that sequencing repertoires of T cell subpopulations would be needed to clarify what caused the increased clonality in CVID. Reportedly, TCRbeta sequences from CVID had fewer deletions and N-nucleotide insertions, and highly modified clones with 13 or more V deletions were absent from CVID. Correlations of repertoire features with clinical complications were constrained by heterogeneity among patients within the CVID cohort. Even though DNA input was the same, control samples had an average of about 81,820 unique sequences each, compared with 30,000 to 40,000 in CVID samples.

Equivalent amounts of genomic DNA from CVID and control samples were used as sequencing input. For every sample, a 60 bp segment covering the rearranged TCRbeta CDR3 region was amplified and then sequenced. TCRbeta amplification used the immunoSEQ assay, a bias-corrected multiplex PCR with high-throughput sequencing. Per the original workflow: Each unique nucleotide sequence was treated as a clone and annotated with V, D and J genes, copy number and frequency. Sequences were labeled productive if in frame, and non-productive if out of frame or containing stop codons. As previously described, Shannon's entropy was used to calculate clonality. The predicted amino acid sequences of productive clones were used to derive the mean CDR3 Kyte-Doolittle hydropathy. Using the R hclust function, scaled V gene usage was clustered hierarchically with Manhattan distance and complete linkage. Sharing of clones by CDR3 amino acid sequence was evaluated through resampling of 12 repertoires per group over 100 rounds. The repertoires were screened for approximately 63 published EBV-specific TCRbeta sequences and around 240 published CMV-specific TCRbeta sequences. Analysis left out a couple of CVID samples that produced under 10,000 sequences, so approximately 40 CVID repertoires remained. In TCRdb, the immuneACCESS table is reduced to in-frame sequences with V and J assigned. These tables do not hold every clone; where another copy was compared, an unresolved V gene accounts for under half, and the others remain unexplained. The DNA was the basis for D and trimming; V, J and clone size are from that table. This sample is represented by some 25,000 clones, with no singletons among them. The top ten clonotypes cover about 9.2% of the sample.

The germline V gene specifies SGHDT as CDR1 and YYEEEE as CDR2. Reading from cysteine to phenylalanine, the CDR3 counts 13 amino acids. The 30 bases shown cover part of the CDR3, and their frame starts at base 1. The junction shows trimming of 5 bases on V and 0 bases on J, plus 6 bases between the germline ends. Standard criteria, namely reduction of serum IgG, IgA and/or IgM below the normal range together with specific antibody deficiency, were applied for the diagnosis of CVID. A total of roughly 45 subjects (roughly 15 female and approximately 30 male; age range about 9 to 65 years, mean age around 40) were included in the CVID group. Both CVID patients and healthy controls were predominantly of Caucasian heritage. Replacement immunoglobulin therapy had been administered to all CVID subjects for at least one year at the time of study participation. When blood was collected, none of the CVID subjects were ill or on immunomodulatory or immunosuppressive medication. Heparinized peripheral whole blood samples of about 5 to 8.5 ml were obtained from each donor. Genomic DNA from adults with common variable immune deficiency (CVID) and from healthy adult controls was used to sequence TCRbeta CDR3 repertoires. Diluted blood was density-centrifuged over Hypaque 1077 or Ficoll-Paque to isolate peripheral blood mononuclear cells. Genomic DNA was extracted from unsorted mononuclear cells by Qiagen column purification or by a centrifugation-based method.

This clone is regarded as large (0.1 to 1%). Its target antigen remains unknown. The read finishes 3 residues shy of the CDR3 end, and the germline J gene is used to complete it. The chain uses TRBV5-6 and TRBJ2-1, with the D gene not confidently named. Sequenced material: peripheral blood mononuclear cells. The sequence was obtained from a human donor with common variable immunodeficiency. The CDR3 here reads CASSPVSYNEQFF. The CDR3 bases that were read are TGTGCCAGCAGTCCCGTCTCCTACAATGAG.